The sequence of this TCR beta chain was determined in a study of T cell responses to AZD1222 COVID-19 vaccine. Study overall: Both about-4-week and about-12-week second-dose recipients were combined.

Per germline, CDR1 PRHDT and CDR2 FYEKMQ (reference sequence). The length of the CDR3 is 16 residues. The V end lost 1 base, the J end lost 8 bases, and 17 bases lay between the germline ends. Overall study findings and caveats: The study identified only a handful of AZD1222 recipients as seropositive at baseline. Donor demographics were predominantly white British with a female majority; clonal diversity may be underestimated. Reports indicate that nearly half of spike-specific TCRs are directed at unmutated variant regions.

Clones were read by immunoSEQ multiplex PCR, and TCRdb kept only the in-frame ones, dropping some. The sample records approximately 180,000 clones, about 87% being singletons. As to this clone: Its specificity is unknown.

This TCR was recovered from an adult in good health. Sequencing used peripheral blood, obtained on day 0 of AZD1222 vaccination. The chain couples TRBV13 to TRBJ1-4; the D gene is possibly TRBD1 (5 bases). The CDR3 bases are TGTGCCAGCAGCTTAGTCGGGGACCGGCGGGGGGAAAAACTGTTTTTT. Translating it yields CASSLVGDRRGEKLFF.